The rows below give T cell receptor beta chains drawn from one sample of a study of OX40 agonist ivuxolimab in advanced cancers. The protocol was immunoSEQ multiplex PCR, while the TCRdb copy is restricted to in-frame clones and leaves out a portion. Of around 100,000 clones in the sample, roughly 91% were seen once. This specimen was CD4+ or CD8+ T cells sorted from blood, taken in a trial of the OX40 agonist ivuxolimab. These TCRs come from an adult with an advanced solid tumor such as melanoma, head and neck, liver or kidney cancer. Each CDR3 is given with its conserved first and last residue.

>TRBJ2-7|TRBV28
CASSLQGPLYEQYF
>TRBJ1-1|TRBV7-6
CASSPDCEAFF
>TRBJ2-5|TRBV18
CASSPPGRLANRETQYF
>TRBJ2-5|TRBV5-1
CASSLYGGRETQYF
>TRBJ2-5|TRBV2
CASIRDLQETQYF
>TRBJ2-3|TRBV2
CASSKLAGGPGGTDTQYF
>TRBJ1-4|TRBV20-1
CSAPSSQKLFF
>TRBJ2-2|TRBV7-2
CASSPSPPDTNTGELFF
>TRBJ1-5|TRBV28
CASSLLDPWFHQPQHF
>TRBJ1-2|TRBV7-8
CASSQGAYGYTF
>TRBJ1-2|TRBV28
CASSSGTGGPYGYTF
>TRBJ2-3|TRBV5-4
CASSLVPTGIADTQYF
>TRBJ2-3|TRBV19
CASSRGTVTVDTQYF
>TRBJ1-2|TRBV6-5
CASSTFVGYGYTF
>TRBJ2-5|TRBV2
CASSAGAGEQTQYF
>-|TRBV11-2
CASSLIAGGSYEQYF
>TRBJ2-7|TRBV6-1
CASSPTTGAYEQYF
>TRBJ1-4|TRBV18
CASSPRFGTGGEKLFF
>TRBJ2-7|TRBV28
CASSPTGGTYEQYF
>TRBJ2-7|TRBV7-2
CASSPGQGAQEQYF
>TRBJ2-3|TRBV5-6
CASTTSGGGHTQYF
>TRBJ1-4|TRBV5-6
CASSSQGARNEKLFF
>TRBJ2-6|TRBV4-2
CASSLLAGGGAGANVLTF
>TRBJ2-3|TRBV6-6
CASSVGTSVFPDTQYF
>TRBJ2-7|TRBV5-4
CASSLRQGYEQYF
>TRBJ2-7|TRBV19
CASSASTSGITYEQYF
>TRBJ2-7|TRBV6-6
CASSYPGQGYYEQYF
>TRBJ2-7|TRBV6-5
CASSNPGQGAYEQYF
>TRBJ2-2|TRBV19
CASSTRQGLGTGELFF
>TRBJ1-3|TRBV6-1
CATFADRGIRNTIYF
>TRBJ1-1|TRBV20-1
CSARDGTGTFF
>TRBJ2-7|TRBV6-6
CASSRDSRNEQYF
>TRBJ2-7|TRBV28
CASRPGQASYEQYF
>TRBJ2-3|TRBV5-1
CASSPGTSVTDTQYF
>TRBJ1-2|TRBV4-3
CASNDRGQDYGYTF
>TRBJ1-2|TRBV6-4
CASSDGQGSGYGYTF
>TRBJ2-7|TRBV10-3
CAISVGGLVEQYF
>TRBJ1-5|TRBV15
CATSRGGRGGQPQHF
>TRBJ2-7|TRBV18
CASSPGTTSRGYF
>TRBJ2-1|TRBV5-1
CASSPGSGSYNEQFF
>TRBJ2-3|TRBV7-2
CASSLVASGRGTDTQYF
>TRBJ2-6|TRBV19
CASSTYSGTGLSGANVLTF
>TRBJ1-4|TRBV2
CASSTGTPYEKLFF
>TRBJ2-7|TRBV9
CASSTQAGPSYEQYF
>TRBJ1-1|TRBV6-5
CASRKDRITNTEAFF
>TRBJ2-1|TRBV28
CASSSLGQEQFF
>TRBJ2-1|TRBV9
CASTIGSGPSNNEQFF
>TRBJ2-5|TRBV5-1
CASSLDFQGGGETQYF
>TRBJ2-3|TRBV9
CASSVGNSGSADTQYF
>TRBJ2-1|TRBV19
CASSTEPRYEQFF